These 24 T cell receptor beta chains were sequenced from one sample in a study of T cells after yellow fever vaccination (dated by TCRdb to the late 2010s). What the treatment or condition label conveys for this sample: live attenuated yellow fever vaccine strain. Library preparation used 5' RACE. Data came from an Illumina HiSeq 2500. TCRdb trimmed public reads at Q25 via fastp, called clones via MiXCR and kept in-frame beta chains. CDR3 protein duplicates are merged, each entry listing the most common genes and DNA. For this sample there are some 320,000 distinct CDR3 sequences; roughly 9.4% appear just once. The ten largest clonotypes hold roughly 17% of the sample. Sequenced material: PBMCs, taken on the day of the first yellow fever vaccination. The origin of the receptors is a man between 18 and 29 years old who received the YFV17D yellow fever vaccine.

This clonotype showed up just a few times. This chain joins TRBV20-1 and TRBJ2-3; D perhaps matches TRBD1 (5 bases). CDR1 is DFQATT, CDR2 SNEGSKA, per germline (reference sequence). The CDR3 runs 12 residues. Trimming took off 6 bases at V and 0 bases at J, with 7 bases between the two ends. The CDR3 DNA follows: TGCAGTGCCCGACAGAGCACAGATACGCAGTATTTT. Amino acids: CSARQSTDTQYF.

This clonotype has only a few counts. CDR3 in DNA: TGTGCCAGCAGTTGGGGGGTCGAGACCCAGTACTTC. It yields the protein CASSWGVETQYF. The chain combines TRBV6-1 with TRBJ2-5, with a weak D call TRBD2 (6 bases). Germline V gives CDR1 MNHNS, CDR2 SASEGT. This CDR3 is built from 12 residues. The V end was cut by 5 bases, the J end by 5 bases, with 9 bases between.

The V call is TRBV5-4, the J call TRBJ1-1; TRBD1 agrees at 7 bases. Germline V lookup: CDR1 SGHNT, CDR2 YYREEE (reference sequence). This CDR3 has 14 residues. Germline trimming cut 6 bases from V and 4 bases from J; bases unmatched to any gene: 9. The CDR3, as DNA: TGTGCCAGCAAGTGGGGAGGGGGCCCCACTGAAGCTTTCTTT. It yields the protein CASKWGGGPTEAFF.

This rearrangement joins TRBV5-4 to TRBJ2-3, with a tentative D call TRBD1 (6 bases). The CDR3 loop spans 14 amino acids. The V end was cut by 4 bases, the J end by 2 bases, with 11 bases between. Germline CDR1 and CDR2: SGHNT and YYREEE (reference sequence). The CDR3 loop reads CASSGGHPTDTQYF. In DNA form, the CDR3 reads TGTGCCAGCAGCGGGGGACACCCCACAGATACGCAGTATTTT.

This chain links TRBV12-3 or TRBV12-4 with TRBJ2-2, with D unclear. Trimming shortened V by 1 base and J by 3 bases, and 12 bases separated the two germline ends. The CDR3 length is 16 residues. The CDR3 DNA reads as TGTGCCAGCAGTTTAGGTCCAGGATGGGACACCGGGGAGCTGTTTTTT. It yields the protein CASSLGPGWDTGELFF.

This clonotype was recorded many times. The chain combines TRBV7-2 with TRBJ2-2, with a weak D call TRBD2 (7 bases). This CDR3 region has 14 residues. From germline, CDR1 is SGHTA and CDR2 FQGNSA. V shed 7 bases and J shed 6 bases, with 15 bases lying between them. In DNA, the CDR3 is TGTGCCAGCACCCGGCGAGGGGGGGCCGGGGAGCTGTTTTTT. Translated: CASTRRGGAGELFF.

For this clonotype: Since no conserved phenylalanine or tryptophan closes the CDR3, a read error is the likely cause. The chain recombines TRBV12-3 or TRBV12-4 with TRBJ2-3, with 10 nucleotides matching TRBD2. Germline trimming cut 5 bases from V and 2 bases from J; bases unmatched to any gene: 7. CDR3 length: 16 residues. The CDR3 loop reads CASSIWTSGVTDTQYS. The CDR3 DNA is TGTGCCAGCAGTATCTGGACTAGCGGAGTCACAGATACGCAGTATTCA.

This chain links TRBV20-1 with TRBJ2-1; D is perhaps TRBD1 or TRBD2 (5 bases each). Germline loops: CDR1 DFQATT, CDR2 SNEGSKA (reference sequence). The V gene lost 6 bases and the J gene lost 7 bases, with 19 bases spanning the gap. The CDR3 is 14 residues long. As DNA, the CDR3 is TGCAGTGCAAGACGGGGCCCCGCTACAAATGAGCAGTTCTTC. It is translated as CSARRGPATNEQFF.

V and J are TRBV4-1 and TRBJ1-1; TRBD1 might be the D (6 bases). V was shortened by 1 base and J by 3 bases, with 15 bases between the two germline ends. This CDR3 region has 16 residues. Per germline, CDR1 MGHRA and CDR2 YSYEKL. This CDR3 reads CASSQVMGAADTEAFF. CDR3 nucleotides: TGCGCCAGCAGCCAAGTCATGGGGGCAGCCGACACTGAAGCTTTCTTT.

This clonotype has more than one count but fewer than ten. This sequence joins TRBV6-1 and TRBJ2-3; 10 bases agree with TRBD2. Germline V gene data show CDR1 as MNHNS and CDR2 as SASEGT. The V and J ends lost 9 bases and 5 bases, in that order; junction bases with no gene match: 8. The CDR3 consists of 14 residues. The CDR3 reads CASRPGLAIDTQYF. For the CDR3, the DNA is TGTGCCAGTCGGCCGGGACTAGCGATAGATACGCAGTATTTT.

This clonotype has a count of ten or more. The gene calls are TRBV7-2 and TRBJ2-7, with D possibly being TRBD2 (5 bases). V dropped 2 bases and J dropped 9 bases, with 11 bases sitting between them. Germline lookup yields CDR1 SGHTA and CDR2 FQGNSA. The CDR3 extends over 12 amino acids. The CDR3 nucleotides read TGTGCCAGCAGCTTATCCGGGATCGGGCAGTACGTC. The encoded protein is CASSLSGIGQYV.

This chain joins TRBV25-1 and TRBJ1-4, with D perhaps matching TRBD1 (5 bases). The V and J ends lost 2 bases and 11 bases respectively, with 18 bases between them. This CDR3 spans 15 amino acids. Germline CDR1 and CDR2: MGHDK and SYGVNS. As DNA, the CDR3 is TGTGCCAGCAGTGAAGGGTTATCTTTTTCAGGGAAACTGTTTTTT. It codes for CASSEGLSFSGKLFF.

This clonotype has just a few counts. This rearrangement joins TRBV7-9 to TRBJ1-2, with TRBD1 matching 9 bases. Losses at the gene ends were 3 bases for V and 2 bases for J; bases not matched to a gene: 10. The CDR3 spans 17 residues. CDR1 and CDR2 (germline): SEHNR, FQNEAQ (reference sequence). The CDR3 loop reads CASSLDRGDGENYGYTF. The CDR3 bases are TGTGCCAGCAGCTTGGACAGGGGAGATGGGGAGAACTATGGCTACACCTTC. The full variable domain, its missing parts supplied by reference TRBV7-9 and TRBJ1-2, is DTGVSQNPRHKITKRGQNVTFRCDPISEHNRLYWYRQTLGQGPEFLTYFQNEAQLEKSRLLSDRFSAERPKGSFSTLEIQRTEQGDSAMYLCASSLDRGDGENYGYTFGSGTRLTVV.

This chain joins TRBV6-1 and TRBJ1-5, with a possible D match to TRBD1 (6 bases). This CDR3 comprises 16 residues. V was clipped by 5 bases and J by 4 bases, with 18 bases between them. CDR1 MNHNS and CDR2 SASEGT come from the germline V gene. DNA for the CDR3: TGTGCCAGCAGTCCCGGGGGCAGGGAGGGGAATCAGCCCCAGCATTTT. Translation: CASSPGGREGNQPQHF.

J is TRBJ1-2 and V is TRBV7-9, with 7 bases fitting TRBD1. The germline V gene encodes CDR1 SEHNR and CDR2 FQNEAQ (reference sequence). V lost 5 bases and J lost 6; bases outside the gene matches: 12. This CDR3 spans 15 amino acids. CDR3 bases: TGTGCCAGCAGCCCAGGGGGAGGGACAAGCAATGGCTACACCTTC. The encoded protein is CASSPGGGTSNGYTF.

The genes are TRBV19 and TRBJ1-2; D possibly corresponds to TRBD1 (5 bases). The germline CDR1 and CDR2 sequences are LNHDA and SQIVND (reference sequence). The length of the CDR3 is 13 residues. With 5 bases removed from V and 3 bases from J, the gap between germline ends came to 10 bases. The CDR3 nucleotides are TGTGCCAGTAGTCCCGACAGTGACTATGGCTACACCTTC. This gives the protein CASSPDSDYGYTF.

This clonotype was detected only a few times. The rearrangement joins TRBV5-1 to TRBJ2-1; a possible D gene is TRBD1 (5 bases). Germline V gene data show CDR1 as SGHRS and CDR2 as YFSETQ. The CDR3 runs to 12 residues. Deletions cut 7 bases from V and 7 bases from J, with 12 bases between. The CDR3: CASGPAGNEQFF. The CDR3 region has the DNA TGCGCCAGCGGGCCGGCAGGGAATGAGCAGTTCTTC.

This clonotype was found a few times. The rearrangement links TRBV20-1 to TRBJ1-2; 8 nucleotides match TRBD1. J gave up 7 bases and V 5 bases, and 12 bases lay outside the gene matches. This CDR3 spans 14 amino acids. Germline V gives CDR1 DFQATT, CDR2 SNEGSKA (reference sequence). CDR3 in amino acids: CSARPEDRASGYTF. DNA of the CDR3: TGCAGTGCTCGACCTGAGGACAGGGCGAGTGGCTACACCTTC.

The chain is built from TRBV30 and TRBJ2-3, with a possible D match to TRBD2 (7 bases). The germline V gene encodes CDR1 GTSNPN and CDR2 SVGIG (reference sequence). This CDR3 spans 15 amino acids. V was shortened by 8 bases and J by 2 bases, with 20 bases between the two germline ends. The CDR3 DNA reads TGTGCCCAGAACCGTGGCGGGGGCCTCACAGATACGCAGTATTTT. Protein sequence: CAQNRGGGLTDTQYF.

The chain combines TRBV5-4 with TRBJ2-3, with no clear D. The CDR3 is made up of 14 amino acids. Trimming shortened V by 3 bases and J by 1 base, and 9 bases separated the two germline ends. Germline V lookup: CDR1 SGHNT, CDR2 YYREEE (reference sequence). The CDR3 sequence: CASSSPDRTDTQYF. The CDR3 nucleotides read TGTGCCAGCAGCTCCCCGGACCGCACAGATACGCAGTATTTT.

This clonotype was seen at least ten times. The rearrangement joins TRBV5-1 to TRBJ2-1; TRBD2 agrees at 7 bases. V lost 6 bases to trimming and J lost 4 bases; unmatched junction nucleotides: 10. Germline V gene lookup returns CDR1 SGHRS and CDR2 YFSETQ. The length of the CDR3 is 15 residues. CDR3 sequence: CASNEGSAGYNEQFF. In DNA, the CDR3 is TGCGCCAGCAATGAAGGGTCAGCGGGGTACAATGAGCAGTTCTTC.

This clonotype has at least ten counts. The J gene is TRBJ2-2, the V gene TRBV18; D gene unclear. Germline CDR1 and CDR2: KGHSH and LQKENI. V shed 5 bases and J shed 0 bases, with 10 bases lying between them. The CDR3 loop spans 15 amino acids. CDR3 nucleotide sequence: TGTGCCAGCTCATCCACGGGCCCGAACACCGGGGAGCTGTTTTTT. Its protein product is CASSSTGPNTGELFF.

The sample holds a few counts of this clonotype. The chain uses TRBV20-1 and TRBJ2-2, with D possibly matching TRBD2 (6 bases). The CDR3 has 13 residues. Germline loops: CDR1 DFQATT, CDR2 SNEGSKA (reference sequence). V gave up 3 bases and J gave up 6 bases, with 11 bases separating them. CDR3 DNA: TGCAGTGCTAGCGCGACTAGTTCCGGGGAGCTGTTTTTT. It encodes CSASATSSGELFF.

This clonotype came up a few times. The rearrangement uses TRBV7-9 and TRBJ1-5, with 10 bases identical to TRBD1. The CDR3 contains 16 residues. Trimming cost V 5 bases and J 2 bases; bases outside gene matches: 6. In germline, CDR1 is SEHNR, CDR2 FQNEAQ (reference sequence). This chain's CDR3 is CASSMTGGAGNQPQHF. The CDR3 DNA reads TGTGCCAGCAGCATGACAGGGGGCGCGGGCAATCAGCCCCAGCATTTT.